This T cell receptor beta chain was captured by sequencing in a study of CXCR3-negative and CXCR3-positive naive CD8 T cells. Study-wide points: Diversity proved comparably high across both naive subsets and much lower in memory CD8+ cells. The TRB CDR3s that CXCR3-positive naive cells carried were more hydrophobic than those of CXCR3-negative naive cells. Naive CXCR3-negative and CXCR3-positive cells had similar TRBV-TRBJ usage; memory differed. Partly lower CXCR3 expression followed cryopreservation, and most assays relied on fresh PBMCs.

This CDR3 spans 17 amino acids. Germline lookup yields CDR1 SGHTA and CDR2 FQGNSA. Comments on this clonotype: Its specificity is not known.

With UMI labels, 5' RACE was used to prepare the TRB cDNA libraries. Reprocessing the 5' RACE reads, TCRdb reports a single entry for every CDR3 protein and omits DNA. The listing contains roughly 89,000 distinct CDR3 sequences. This TCR was recovered from a human donor in good health. Some clones in this sample may be carry-over from other donors' samples. The specimen sequenced was naive CXCR3- CD8+ T cells from blood. Noted subset: CD45RO-CCR7+CD27+CD95- naive CD8+ T cells lacking CXCR3 (TNR3-). V and J are TRBV7-2 and TRBJ2-6; TCRdb lists TRBD1, though no DNA is available to test this call. CDR3 loop: CASSPRDRADGANVLTF.